The rows below give T cell receptor beta chains drawn from one sample of a study of cytomegalovirus exposure and HLA in healthy donors. Method: immunoSEQ multiplex PCR; TCRdb's copy keeps in-frame clones and lacks some. The repertoire holds about 130,000 clones, with approximately 82% as singletons. The sequenced sample consisted of PBMCs. The receptors come from a boy younger than 10 in good health and CMV-seronegative. The CDR3 runs from the conserved cysteine through the conserved F or W. D genes are given only for firm matches.

>-|TRBV30|TRBJ2-3
CAWRKGGSTDTQYF
>-|TRBV19|TRBJ2-3
CASTGERDTDTQYF
>TRBD1|TRBV27|TRBJ1-5
CASRNRGSNQPQHF
>TRBD1|TRBV18|TRBJ1-1
CASSPRGGTGNPTEAFF
>TRBD1|TRBV10-3|TRBJ1-1
CAISESTAGQGAWGAFF
>-|TRBV4-2|TRBJ2-6
CASSQEGRVSGANVLTF
>TRBD2|TRBV9|TRBJ2-1
CASSVEAGALFF
>-|TRBV19|TRBJ1-2
CASSIDQASGYTF
>-|TRBV6-4|TRBJ2-1
CASSDLTGGNEQFF
>TRBD1|TRBV30|TRBJ1-5
CAWSLGQGANQPQHF
>-|TRBV2|TRBJ1-2
CASTGSNYGYTF
>-|TRBV21-1|TRBJ2-1
CARGRGIYNEQFF
>-|TRBV9|TRBJ2-5
CASSVDRQGSETQYF
>TRBD1|TRBV19|TRBJ1-5
CASSIGQGDQPQHF
>TRBD2|TRBV4-2|TRBJ2-2
CASSVGLREGAGELFF
>-|TRBV6-6|TRBJ1-2
CASSLLGQAEPYGYTF